This T cell receptor (beta chain) was recorded in a study of beta chain features in type 1 diabetes. After removal of 3 bases from V and 3 bases from J, the junction contained 1 base not matched to a gene. CDR1 is LNHDA, CDR2 SQIVND, per germline (reference sequence). This CDR3 contains 13 residues. TCRB transcripts that were expressed got sequenced, as all of the isolated RNA had been reverse transcribed. Some 3.6 million reads were obtained on average from naive, central memory and regulatory T cell samples. This table comes from immunoSEQ multiplex PCR, and its TCRdb copy is limited to in-frame clones, with some not included. The sample includes 150,000 or so clones, about 9.8% of them seen just once. Remarks on this clone: What it binds is not known.

Whole-study results and caveats: The study notes PCR might favor shorter templates equally in patients and controls.

This clonotype originated in a woman aged 18-30 years in good health. The J gene is TRBJ2-7, the V gene TRBV19; 8 bases agree with TRBD1. The sequencing sample was made of central memory CD4+ T cells from blood. The CDR3 spells CASSIDRGYEQYF. Written as DNA, the CDR3 is TGTGCCAGTAGTATCGACAGGGGCTACGAGCAGTACTTC.